This is a list of T cell receptor beta chains from one sample in a study of blood T cell dynamics during melanoma immunotherapy. Assay: immunoSEQ multiplex PCR; the TCRdb copy retains only in-frame clones and omits some. The data show fewer than 8,000 clones, about 93% seen once. Sequenced here: cell-free DNA from blood, sampled from a patient treated with checkpoint blockade. The source is a human donor with melanoma. Each CDR3 is given without its conserved first and last residue.

V,CDR3
TRBV28,ASSLTQTGTEAF
TRBV9,ASSVSRDTQY
TRBV14,ASSPWTERTDTQY
TRBV27,ASSLGWGSEQY
TRBV7-6,ASSLGSGIMNTEAF
TRBV4-1,ASSYGQGSGANVLT
TRBV9,ASSVVSGLNTEAF
TRBV29-1,SVVLTGTSGYPHTQY
TRBV7-9,ASRLAGGELAGSEQY
TRBV4-3,ASSQELGSGRDGGYEQY
TRBV19,ASIGRGPYYGYT
TRBV5-1,ASSLSGGAYEQY
TRBV19,ASSIDMGASNQPQH
TRBV7-8,ASSLTGLAGGTQY
TRBV5-1,ASATRVVGGLGYGYT
TRBV13,ASSDHRENQPQH
TRBV27,ASSLSGGIGYT
TRBV5-1,ASTQRGGLSTEAF
TRBV18,ASSPFLPGQAATQETQY
TRBV6-5,ASSRTPGGAQY
TRBV5-6,ASSPSGRGAGNEQF
TRBV21-1,ASSGPQRDRVNYEQY
TRBV13,ASSPTSGRPKVKNNEQF
TRBV29-1,SVDPGAGTGELF
TRBV9,ASSPFPLAGATDNEQF
TRBV19,ASSMNSYEQY
TRBV19,ARNLTSSYEQY
TRBV6-6,ASRVQGGEQY
TRBV7-2,ASSLELAGRIKY